This TCR beta chain stems from a study of cytomegalovirus exposure and HLA in healthy donors. Notes on the study in general: In a later analysis, TCR beta V- and J-gene trimming showed a link to a missense DCLRE1C variant.

PCR primers comprised 60 Vbeta and 13 Jbeta primers. Measured with immunoSEQ multiplex PCR; TCRdb has only the in-frame clones, and not every one. The sample shows tens of thousands of clones, more than 65% of them seen only once. Points on this clone: What it binds is unknown.

Sequenced input: PBMCs. This TCR was sampled from a young woman in good health and CMV-seronegative.

In DNA form, the CDR3 reads TGTGCCAGCAGCCAAGAGCGGACTAGCTCCTACAATGAGCAGTTCTTC. Translation gives CASSQERTSSYNEQFF. The J gene is TRBJ2-1, the V gene TRBV4-2, with TRBD2 matching over 7 bases. The CDR3 has 16 residues. V shed 0 bases, J shed 0 bases, and the junction held 2 bases outside the gene matches. Germline CDR1 and CDR2: LGHNA and YNFKEQ.